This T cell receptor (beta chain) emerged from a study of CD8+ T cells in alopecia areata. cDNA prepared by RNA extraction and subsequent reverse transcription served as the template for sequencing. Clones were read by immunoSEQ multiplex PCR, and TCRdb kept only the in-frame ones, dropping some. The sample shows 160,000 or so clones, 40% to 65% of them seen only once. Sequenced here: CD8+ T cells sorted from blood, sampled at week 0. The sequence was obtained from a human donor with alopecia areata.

CDR3 region: CASSERDNNEQFF. The CDR3 coding sequence is TGTGCCAGCAGTGAAAGGGACAACAATGAGCAGTTCTTC. The rearrangement links TRBV6-4 to TRBJ2-1, with D possibly being TRBD1 (6 bases). V lost 3 bases to trimming and J lost 5 bases, with 8 bases between them. This CDR3 has 13 residues. Germline V gene data show CDR1 as MRHNA and CDR2 as SNTAGT.